The next 32 T cell receptor beta chains were all read from a single sample in a study of blood T cells in healthy people across ages. For the second PCR, which ran for 7 to 11 cycles, a sample-barcoded 5' primer and a J-beta primer mix were used. TCRdb reprocessed the 5' RACE reads via MiXCR and lists one record per CDR3 protein. The sample lists approximately 1,000,000 distinct CDR3 sequences, less than 50% occurring once. The sample was blood. The receptor set was obtained from a woman aged 55-75 years in good health.

This chain connects TRBV29-1 to TRBJ2-5; D uncertain. Germline lookup yields CDR1 SQVTM and CDR2 ANQGSEA. Trimming shortened V by 2 bases and J by 2 bases, and 9 bases separated the two germline ends. CDR3 length: 13 amino acids. This CDR3 reads CSVERWGQETQYF. The CDR3 DNA is TGCAGCGTTGAACGGTGGGGTCAAGAGACCCAGTACTTC.

V usage is TRBV9 and J usage is TRBJ2-1, with 10 bases identical to TRBD1. With 4 bases clipped from V and 7 bases from J, the junction kept 11 bases outside the gene matches. The CDR3 length is 16 residues. The germline CDR1 and CDR2 sequences are SGDLS and YYNGEE. The CDR3 sequence: CASSLLFGTGANEQFF. The CDR3 nucleotides read TGTGCCAGCAGCTTATTATTCGGGACAGGGGCGAATGAGCAGTTCTTC.

The chain couples TRBV20-1 to TRBJ2-1; D ambiguous. Germline CDR1 is DFQATT and CDR2 is SNEGSKA (reference sequence). The V gene lost 5 bases and the J gene lost 0 bases, with 8 bases spanning the gap. The CDR3 has 13 residues. The CDR3 sequence is CSAPPPSYNEQFF. For the CDR3, the DNA is TGCAGTGCTCCCCCTCCCTCCTACAATGAGCAGTTCTTC.

CDR3 sequence reads: CASSQLPGTGKETQYF. CDR3 in DNA: TGTGCCAGCAGCCAATTGCCCGGGACAGGGAAAGAGACCCAGTACTTC. V and J are TRBV5-5 and TRBJ2-5, with 9 bases lining up with TRBD1. This CDR3 region has 16 residues. Germline trimming cut 4 bases from V and 3 bases from J; bases unmatched to any gene: 10. The germline V gene encodes CDR1 SGHKS and CDR2 YYEKEE (reference sequence).

V usage is TRBV6-2 or TRBV6-3 and J usage is TRBJ2-7; TRBD2 matches at 12 bases. This CDR3 is 18 amino acids long. After removal of 2 bases from V and 7 bases from J, the junction contained 15 bases not matched to a gene. Germline V lookup: CDR1 MNHEY, CDR2 SVGEGT. CDR3 bases: TGTGCCAGCAGTTACCAGTTATCGACTAGCGGGAGTAGGAGTGAGCAGTACTTC. This gives the protein CASSYQLSTSGSRSEQYF.

The rearrangement links TRBV3-1 to TRBJ2-7; 13 bases are shared with TRBD2. The germline gives CDR1 LGHDT, CDR2 YNNKEL (reference sequence). The CDR3 has 16 amino acids. V was pared by 1 base and J by 6 bases, with 6 bases of the junction left unmatched. DNA of the CDR3: TGTGCCAGCAGCCAAGCTAGCGGACTAGCGGGAGTCGAGCAGTACTTC. The encoded protein is CASSQASGLAGVEQYF.

This clonotype occurred a few times. The rearrangement links TRBV6-1 to TRBJ2-5, with no clear D. CDR3 length equals 12 residues. V lost 7 bases to trimming and J lost 5 bases, with 11 bases between them. The V gene's germline CDR1 is MNHNS and CDR2 SASEGT. The CDR3 bases are TGTGCCAGCAAAAGGGTATCGGAGACCCAGTACTTC. It yields the protein CASKRVSETQYF.

This clonotype has only a few counts. CDR3 sequence reads: CASSPSGTEIYEQYF. The CDR3 DNA reads TGTGCCAGCAGCCCATCCGGGACAGAGATCTACGAGCAGTACTTC. The gene calls are TRBV7-2 and TRBJ2-7; TRBD1 agrees at 7 bases. Germline CDR1 SGHTA, CDR2 FQGNSA. The CDR3 extends over 15 amino acids. V shed 5 bases, J shed 3 bases, and the junction held 10 bases outside the gene matches.

This clonotype has only a few counts. The chain links TRBV12-3 or TRBV12-4 to TRBJ2-1; 7 bases are a match to TRBD2. V was clipped by 3 bases and J by 2 bases; unmatched bases: 7. This CDR3 comprises 16 residues. The CDR3 reads CASSFYGGGPYNEQFF. CDR3 nucleotide sequence: TGTGCCAGCAGTTTTTATGGGGGAGGGCCCTACAATGAGCAGTTCTTC.

Of note for this clonotype: One junction end disagrees with the germline gene, perhaps due to a read error. The CDR3 is CASSFRTSGTSGANVPTF. The CDR3 DNA reads as TGCGCCAGCAGCTTCCGGACTAGCGGGACCTCTGGGGCCAACGTCCCGACTTTC. This chain joins TRBV5-1 and TRBJ2-6, with 12 nucleotides matching TRBD2. CDR1 SGHRS and CDR2 YFSETQ come from the germline V gene. This CDR3 is 18 amino acids long.

The chain carries TRBV5-1 and TRBJ2-3; D gene unclear. This CDR3 is built from 17 residues. Germline values: CDR1 SGHRS, CDR2 YFSETQ. V lost 4 bases and J 1 base, leaving 19 bases between the germline ends. CDR3 in DNA: TGCGCCAGCAGCCCGGGTGGTCCTAATCGGGGCACAGATACGCAGTATTTT. Its protein product is CASSPGGPNRGTDTQYF.

The rearrangement links TRBV5-6 to TRBJ2-2; D ambiguous. V was shortened by 2 bases and J by 3 bases, with 8 bases between the two germline ends. The CDR3 length is 14 residues. Germline-derived CDR1 and CDR2 are SGHDT and YYEEEE. As DNA, the CDR3 is TGTGCCAGCAGCTTAGTCACTTACACCGGGGAGCTGTTTTTT. Encoded protein: CASSLVTYTGELFF.

This clonotype was found many times. V and J are TRBV20-1 and TRBJ2-1, with D possibly being TRBD2 (5 bases). CDR1 is DFQATT, CDR2 SNEGSKA, per germline (reference sequence). V was trimmed by 4 bases and J by 3 bases, leaving 13 bases between them. There are 14 residues in the CDR3. The CDR3: CSATATSDYNEQFF. As DNA, the CDR3 is TGCAGTGCTACCGCCACTAGTGACTACAATGAGCAGTTCTTC.

This clonotype was seen only a few times. The J gene is TRBJ2-2, the V gene TRBV6-1, with TRBD2 matching over 7 bases. CDR1 and CDR2 from the germline V gene are MNHNS and SASEGT. V was pared by 3 bases and J by 6 bases, with 7 bases of the junction left unmatched. This CDR3 contains 15 residues. The CDR3 spells CASSDQRGPSGELFF. The CDR3, as DNA: TGTGCCAGCAGTGACCAGCGGGGCCCCTCCGGGGAGCTGTTTTTT.

CDR3 sequence reads: CASSLGLATERYEQYF. In DNA form, the CDR3 reads TGTGCCAGCAGTTTAGGGCTAGCCACGGAACGCTACGAGCAGTACTTC. The J gene is TRBJ2-7, the V gene TRBV27; possible D gene TRBD2, 5 bases. Looked up from germline, CDR1 is MNHEY and CDR2 is SMNVEV (reference sequence). The CDR3 has 16 amino acids. V dropped 2 bases and J dropped 3 bases, with 17 bases sitting between them.

This clonotype has a single count. This chain connects TRBV24-1 to TRBJ2-3, with a possible D match to TRBD2 (5 bases). Germline V gene lookup returns CDR1 KGHDR and CDR2 SFDVKD. V was clipped by 3 bases and J by 6 bases, with 18 bases between them. The CDR3 totals 16 residues. The DNA of the CDR3 is TGTGCCACCAGTGATGCCAGCGAGGAGAGGGTGGATACGCAGTATTTT. Encoded protein: CATSDASEERVDTQYF.

This chain connects TRBV7-6 to TRBJ2-4; a possible D gene is TRBD2 (6 bases). The DNA end is more similar to TRBJ2-5, so the J call may be wrong. The germline gives CDR1 SGHVS, CDR2 FNYEAQ. The CDR3 runs 14 residues. DNA of the CDR3: TGTGCCAGCAGCTTACTGTGGGGGGTTGAGACCCAGTACTTC. Amino acid sequence: CASSLLWGVETQYF.

The chain carries TRBV15 and TRBJ2-3; D is possibly TRBD2 (6 bases). Germline loops: CDR1 LNHNV, CDR2 YYDKDF (reference sequence). CDR3 length: 15 residues. Trimming stripped 4 bases from V and 2 bases from J, with 13 bases between. The CDR3 protein is CATSTIRGLTDTQYF. DNA of the CDR3: TGTGCCACCAGCACAATTAGGGGACTCACAGATACGCAGTATTTT.

This clonotype has just a few counts. The rearrangement links TRBV10-2 to TRBJ2-5; TRBD2 might be the D (6 bases). Germline assignment: CDR1 WSHSY and CDR2 SAAADI. V gave up 6 bases and J gave up 3 bases, with 8 bases separating them. The CDR3 sequence is 12 residues long. CDR3 DNA: TGCGCCAGCAGGTTAGCGGAAGAGACCCAGTACTTC. This gives the protein CASRLAEETQYF.

The genes are TRBV6-6 and TRBJ1-6; TRBD1 might be the D (6 bases). Germline assignment: CDR1 MNHNY and CDR2 SVGAGI (reference sequence). The ends were cut back, 8 bases at V and 5 bases at J, with 16 bases in the middle. This CDR3 is built from 15 residues. The CDR3 nucleotides are TGTGCCAGCGGCTTAACAGGGTCTGATAATTCACCCCTCCACTTT. Residues: CASGLTGSDNSPLHF.

This clonotype turned up a few times. The chain uses TRBV27 and TRBJ2-1; D remains unclear. The germline gives CDR1 MNHEY, CDR2 SMNVEV (reference sequence). The CDR3 covers 12 residues. The V end was cut by 2 bases, the J end by 12 bases, with 11 bases between. The CDR3 here is CASSLVGQLQFF. The CDR3 DNA sequence: TGTGCCAGCAGTTTAGTAGGGCAGCTGCAGTTCTTC.

The chain couples TRBV5-1 to TRBJ2-1, with D tentatively TRBD2 (7 bases). The CDR3 sequence is 15 residues long. Trimming removed 3 bases at V and 6 bases at J, with 16 bases between. The germline gives CDR1 SGHRS, CDR2 YFSETQ. The CDR3 here is CASSSQGGGPNEQFF. CDR3 in DNA: TGCGCCAGCAGCTCCCAAGGGGGAGGGCCCAATGAGCAGTTCTTC.

This clonotype appeared a few times. CDR3 protein: CSARVLVRAIGVGGLAYEQYF. The CDR3 DNA reads TGCAGTGCTAGAGTTTTGGTCCGTGCGATCGGGGTGGGAGGACTAGCCTACGAGCAGTACTTC. The V gene is TRBV20-1, the J gene TRBJ2-7, with 7 bases that match TRBD2. This CDR3 spans 21 amino acids. The V and J ends lost 1 base and 2 bases, in that order; junction bases with no gene match: 26. The germline gives CDR1 DFQATT, CDR2 SNEGSKA (reference sequence).

The chain has TRBV6-2 or TRBV6-3 and TRBJ2-7; possibly TRBD2 for D (5 bases). The ends were cut back, 8 bases at V and 3 bases at J, with 14 bases in the middle. Per the germline V gene, CDR1 is MNHEY and CDR2 is SVGEGT. CDR3 length: 13 amino acids. The CDR3 reads CASHISERYEQYF. The CDR3 region has the DNA TGTGCCAGCCATATTAGCGAACGCTACGAGCAGTACTTC.

CDR3 DNA sequence: TGTGCCAGCAGTGAAAAGGGTATGAACACTGAAGCTTTCTTT. Residues: CASSEKGMNTEAFF. The genes are TRBV6-1 and TRBJ1-1; no firm D call. The germline V gene has CDR1 MNHNS and CDR2 SASEGT. The V end was cut by 2 bases, the J end by 0 bases, with 7 bases between. This CDR3 has 14 residues.

The chain is built from TRBV20-1 and TRBJ2-7, with D tentatively TRBD1 (5 bases). The CDR3 sequence is 15 residues long. CDR1 and CDR2 (germline): DFQATT, SNEGSKA (reference sequence). Between the trimmed V and J ends, which lost 3 bases and 5 bases, there was a span of 20 bases. CDR3 amino acids: CSARGPGMPIDEQYF. In DNA form, the CDR3 reads TGCAGTGCTAGGGGGCCAGGGATGCCCATCGACGAGCAGTACTTC.

The chain joins TRBV24-1 to TRBJ2-6; TRBD1 is a possible D gene (5 bases). There are 17 residues in the CDR3. In germline, CDR1 is KGHDR, CDR2 SFDVKD. The V end lost 4 bases, the J end lost 0 bases, and 12 bases lay between the germline ends. CDR3 nucleotides: TGTGCCACCAGTGAACCCACAGGTCTCTCTGGGGCCAACGTCCTGACTTTC. Encoded protein: CATSEPTGLSGANVLTF.

The rearrangement joins TRBV15 to TRBJ2-4; 8 nucleotides agree with TRBD1. The length of the CDR3 is 14 residues. V was pared by 0 bases and J by 6 bases, with 1 base of the junction left unmatched. CDR1 is LNHNV, CDR2 YYDKDF, per germline (reference sequence). The CDR3 DNA reads TGTGCCACCAGCAGAGACCAGGGGGCAAACATTCAGTACTTC. This gives the protein CATSRDQGANIQYF.

The V and J genes are TRBV25-1 and TRBJ2-1; 7 bases map to TRBD1. Trimming removed 2 bases from V and 10 bases from J; junction bases left unmatched: 14. Germline CDR1 is MGHDK and CDR2 is SYGVNS. This CDR3 is built from 16 residues. This CDR3 reads CASSEQSDRLDYEQFF. The CDR3 DNA reads TGTGCCAGCAGTGAACAGTCGGACAGGCTCGACTACGAGCAGTTCTTC.

The chain uses TRBV10-3 and TRBJ2-1, with a tentative D call TRBD2 (7 bases). This CDR3 has 13 amino acids. Trimming left V 8 bases short and J 6 bases short, with 14 bases between. The germline gives CDR1 ENHRY, CDR2 SYGVKD. The chain's CDR3 is CAIGSGEGNEQFF. For the CDR3, the DNA is TGTGCCATCGGCTCAGGGGAGGGCAATGAGCAGTTCTTC.

This clonotype has only a few counts. The J gene is TRBJ2-7, the V gene TRBV5-5; TRBD2 is a possible D gene (6 bases). There are 17 residues in the CDR3. Trimming took off 2 bases at V and 2 bases at J, with 20 bases between the two ends. Germline assignment: CDR1 SGHKS and CDR2 YYEKEE (reference sequence). Here the CDR3 reads CASSFRWRQTRAYEQYF. Written as DNA, the CDR3 is TGTGCCAGCAGCTTTCGTTGGCGACAGACTAGGGCCTACGAGCAGTACTTC.

This clonotype was seen at least ten times. The V and J genes are TRBV6-2 or TRBV6-3 and TRBJ2-4; a weak D match, TRBD2 (6 bases). Germline CDR1 MNHEY, CDR2 SVGEGT. V shed 2 bases and J shed 11 bases, with 19 bases lying between them. This CDR3 has 15 amino acids. CDR3 nucleotides: TGTGCCAGCAGTTACCTAGGGACCCCCGGAGGGGTTCAGTACTTC. Encoded protein: CASSYLGTPGGVQYF.